This TCR beta chain is from a study of T cells in Graves' hyperthyroidism and ophthalmopathy. The CDR3 is 13 residues long. Trimming took 4 bases from V and 11 from J, leaving 18 bases between them. CDR1 is SGHDT and CDR2 is YYEEEE in the germline V gene. Regarding the study as a whole: Peripheral blood also featured most of the thyroid clonotypes expanded above 0.001. Before onset, by a median of approximately 6.2 months, the model predicted ophthalmopathy.

Authors of the study amplified TCR beta CDR3 regions from RNA transcripts. The primer set for the first-round RT-PCR of the TCR CDR3 was HTBI. In TCRdb, the multiplex PCR reads were re-called with MiXCR into one record per CDR3 protein. Here the sample spans some 92,000 distinct CDR3 sequences, roughly 40% being singletons. Absence of ophthalmopathy progression within 18 months defined stable Graves' hyperthyroidism. Orbital computed tomography and thyroid ultrasound, together with serum TRAb and thyroxine and clinical symptoms, were used for diagnoses. This clonotype was counted many times. Its target is not known.

The sequence derives from a woman aged 25 to 45 with Graves' hyperthyroidism. The J gene is TRBJ1-1, the V gene TRBV5-6, with D unresolved. The sample taken for sequencing was peripheral blood or thyroid tissue (not recorded which). The CDR3 DNA follows: TGTGCCAGCAGCCCAATGGGGATTAGGCGCGCTTTCTTT. Amino acids: CASSPMGIRRAFF.